The rows below give T cell receptor beta chains drawn from one sample of a study of cytomegalovirus exposure and HLA in healthy donors. Sequencing was performed with immunoSEQ multiplex PCR; in TCRdb, only in-frame clones are kept and a portion is missing. Of just over 85,000 clones listed, about 74% are singletons. The specimen was PBMCs. These receptors all come from a man aged 35 to 55 in good health and CMV-seronegative. Both conserved end residues are part of each CDR3. A D gene is named only where the DNA matches it firmly. The size entry is marked missing in some rows and otherwise reads once, few, many or a size class.

d_call | j_call | clone_size | v_call | cdr3_aa | cdr3_nt
- | TRBJ2-3 | - | TRBV15 | CATSRSHASDPQYF | TGTGCCACCAGCAGATCCCATGCTAGCGACCCGCAGTATTTT
TRBD1 | TRBJ2-5 | - | TRBV6-6 | CASSNRGLGETQYF | TGTGCCAGCAGCAACAGGGGGCTCGGGGAGACCCAGTACTTC
TRBD1 | TRBJ1-4 | - | TRBV5-1 | CASRLQGQFAEKLFF | TGCGCCAGCAGATTGCAGGGACAGTTCGCCGAAAAACTGTTTTTT
TRBD2 | TRBJ2-3 | few | TRBV6-4 | CASSDDASGGTDTQYF | TGTGCCAGCAGTGACGATGCTAGCGGGGGCACAGATACGCAGTATTTT
TRBD1 | TRBJ1-2 | - | TRBV15 | CATSRGQGAEGYTF | TGTGCCACCAGCAGAGGACAGGGGGCAGAGGGCTACACCTTC
TRBD1 | TRBJ1-1 | - | TRBV29-1 | CSAGEGALGVTEAFF | TGCAGCGCGGGAGAGGGGGCACTAGGAGTGACTGAAGCTTTCTTT
TRBD2 | TRBJ2-3 | - | TRBV25-1 | CASRRLAGLKEDTQYF | TGTGCCAGCAGGAGGTTAGCGGGGTTGAAGGAGGATACGCAGTATTTT
TRBD1 | TRBJ2-3 | - | TRBV6-1 | CASSEVYDRAPDTQYF | TGTGCCAGCAGTGAAGTTTACGACAGGGCCCCAGATACGCAGTATTTT
TRBD1 | TRBJ2-3 | - | TRBV10-3 | CAISGSVLQGARGADTQYF | TGTGCCATCAGTGGGAGCGTCTTACAGGGGGCCAGGGGGGCAGATACGCAGTATTTT
- | TRBJ2-7 | - | TRBV6-1 | CASSPTESARYEQYF | TGTGCCAGCAGTCCGACAGAGTCGGCCCGATACGAGCAGTACTTC
- | TRBJ2-1 | - | TRBV11-2 | CASSLDQASSYNEQFF | TGTGCCAGCAGCTTAGATCAAGCGAGCTCCTACAATGAGCAGTTCTTC
- | TRBJ2-7 | once | TRBV5-5 | CASSPGTSTREQYF | TGTGCCAGCAGCCCCGGAACTAGCACTCGGGAGCAGTACTTC
- | TRBJ2-5 | - | TRBV21-1 | CASSNPDRGQETQYF | TGTGCCAGCAGCAACCCGGACAGGGGGCAAGAGACCCAGTACTTC
- | TRBJ1-2 | - | TRBV27 | CASNPRGAGGGGYTF | TGTGCCAGCAACCCTCGGGGCGCTGGGGGGGGTGGCTACACCTTC
TRBD1 | TRBJ1-2 | - | TRBV5-1 | CASSFLTGNYGYTF | TGCGCCAGCAGCTTCCTGACAGGGAACTATGGCTACACCTTC
- | TRBJ2-5 | - | TRBV30 | CAWSVHAARETQYF | TGTGCCTGGAGTGTACACGCCGCGAGGGAGACCCAGTACTTC
- | TRBJ2-2 | - | TRBV7-2 | CASSLIGGRGNTGELFF | TGTGCCAGCAGCTTAATTGGAGGCAGGGGTAACACCGGGGAGCTGTTTTTT
TRBD2 | TRBJ2-1 | - | TRBV6-5 | CASLWGGEQFF | TGTGCCAGCCTTTGGGGGGGGGAGCAGTTCTTC
- | TRBJ1-2 | - | TRBV27 | CASSSTGNGYTF | TGTGCCAGCAGTAGCACAGGGAACGGCTACACCTTC
- | TRBJ2-5 | - | TRBV27 | CASRDRGRETQYF | TGTGCCAGCCGGGATCGAGGGCGGGAGACCCAGTACTTC
- | TRBJ2-7 | - | TRBV7-3 | CASSYCLAGQGSYEQYF | TGTGCCAGCAGCTACTGTTTAGCAGGACAAGGATCCTACGAGCAGTACTTC
TRBD2 | TRBJ2-1 | few | TRBV6-5 | CASPLRGDHNEQFF | TGTGCCAGCCCTCTCCGGGGGGACCACAATGAGCAGTTCTTC
TRBD1 | TRBJ1-2 | - | TRBV30 | CACLKGGAGYGYTF | TGTGCCTGTCTAAAAGGGGGCGCGGGGTATGGCTACACCTTC
- | TRBJ1-5 | - | TRBV5-5 | CASSYYQGKGNSNQPQHF | TGTGCCAGCAGCTACTATCAGGGGAAGGGGAATAGCAATCAGCCCCAGCATTTT
- | TRBJ1-5 | - | TRBV28 | CASRGQPLANQPQHF | TGTGCCAGCAGAGGACAGCCTCTGGCCAATCAGCCCCAGCATTTT
- | TRBJ1-2 | - | TRBV28 | CASRPPGSANYGYTF | TGTGCCAGCAGGCCCCCGGGGTCGGCTAACTATGGCTACACCTTC
TRBD2 | TRBJ2-7 | - | TRBV6-6 | CASRAPTSGGPYEQYF | TGTGCCAGCAGGGCCCCTACTAGCGGGGGGCCTTACGAGCAGTACTTC
- | TRBJ1-4 | - | TRBV19 | CASSIRGATNEKLFF | TGTGCCAGTAGTATACGAGGTGCAACGAATGAAAAACTGTTTTTT
- | TRBJ1-2 | - | TRBV5-1 | CASSLERGLNYGYTF | TGCGCCAGCAGCTTGGAAAGGGGACTTAACTATGGCTACACCTTC
- | TRBJ1-2 | few | TRBV9 | CASSVGGGADYGYTF | TGTGCCAGCAGCGTAGGTGGGGGGGCGGACTATGGCTACACCTTC
- | TRBJ2-7 | - | TRBV30 | CAWSEGQGYGYEQYF | TGTGCCTGGAGTGAGGGGCAGGGATACGGCTACGAGCAGTACTTC
TRBD1 | TRBJ2-3 | - | TRBV18 | CASSPMTGVRSSTDTQYF | TGTGCCAGCTCACCAATGACAGGGGTACGGTCGAGCACAGATACGCAGTATTTT
TRBD2 | TRBJ2-7 | - | TRBV6-4 | CASSEGLADEQYF | TGTGCCAGCAGTGAGGGACTAGCAGACGAGCAGTACTTC
- | TRBJ2-5 | few | TRBV27 | CASIARETQYF | TGTGCCAGCATCGCTCGGGAGACCCAGTACTTC
TRBD1 | TRBJ1-5 | - | TRBV6-5 | CASSPTGTGVQPQHF | TGTGCCAGCAGCCCTACCGGGACAGGGGTTCAGCCCCAGCATTTT
- | TRBJ2-7 | - | TRBV6-6 | CASSSVRLSSYEQYF | TGTGCCAGCAGTTCCGTACGGTTGAGCTCCTACGAGCAGTACTTC
TRBD1 | TRBJ1-1 | few | TRBV14 | CASSQADRAKNTEAFF | TGTGCCAGCAGCCAAGCAGACAGGGCGAAGAACACTGAAGCTTTCTTT
- | TRBJ2-1 | - | TRBV7-8 | CASSLVRGGGGTNNEQFF | TGTGCCAGCAGCTTAGTGAGGGGGGGTGGCGGGACCAACAATGAGCAGTTCTTC
TRBD1 | TRBJ1-2 | - | TRBV18 | CASSHRQGNYGYTF | TGTGCCAGCTCACACAGACAGGGTAACTATGGCTACACCTTC
- | TRBJ1-1 | few | TRBV4-2 | CASSQDRRSERTEAFF | TGTGCCAGCAGCCAAGATCGAAGGTCCGAGAGGACTGAAGCTTTCTTT
- | TRBJ2-2 | - | TRBV19 | CASTLMLLGAGELFF | TGTGCCAGTACCTTGATGCTACTAGGCGCCGGGGAGCTGTTTTTT
- | TRBJ2-7 | - | TRBV7-9 | CASSPTGALTYEQYF | TGTGCCAGCAGCCCAACCGGAGCCTTAACCTACGAGCAGTACTTC
- | TRBJ1-2 | - | TRBV4-3 | CASSNNLTPSGYTF | TGCGCCAGCAGCAACAACCTGACCCCTAGTGGCTACACCTTC
- | TRBJ1-2 | - | TRBV15 | CATSRDRVTYGYTF | TGTGCCACCAGCAGAGACAGGGTTACCTATGGCTACACCTTC
- | TRBJ2-3 | - | TRBV10-3 | CAIGSPGLDTQYF | TGTGCCATCGGGTCGCCGGGGTTAGATACGCAGTATTTT
TRBD1 | TRBJ1-4 | - | TRBV5-4 | CASSTPGQFNEKLFF | TGTGCCAGCAGCACACCGGGACAGTTTAATGAAAAACTGTTTTTT
TRBD2 | TRBJ2-3 | once | TRBV11-2 | CASSLRVGGGTDTQYF | TGTGCCAGCAGCTTAAGGGTGGGAGGGGGCACAGATACGCAGTATTTT
- | TRBJ1-1 | - | TRBV5-5 | CASSSPQGWGQNEAFF | TGTGCCAGCAGCTCGCCCCAGGGATGGGGGCAGAATGAAGCTTTCTTT
- | TRBJ2-4 | - | TRBV2 | CARGDRGSVAKNIQYF | TGTGCCAGAGGGGATCGGGGGTCGGTTGCCAAAAACATTCAGTACTTC
- | TRBJ1-6 | - | TRBV7-6 | CASSLEGVVSPLHF | TGTGCCAGCAGCTTAGAAGGGGTGGTTTCACCCCTCCACTTT
- | TRBJ1-1 | - | TRBV30 | CAWTEFRQTEAFF | TGTGCCTGGACCGAATTCAGACAGACTGAAGCTTTCTTT
TRBD1 | TRBJ2-7 | - | TRBV5-5 | CASSLRRDRVYEQYF | TGTGCCAGCAGCTTACGCCGGGACAGAGTCTACGAGCAGTACTTC
- | TRBJ1-1 | - | TRBV14 | CASSQGGVGAFF | TGTGCCAGCAGCCAAGGGGGGGTGGGAGCTTTCTTT